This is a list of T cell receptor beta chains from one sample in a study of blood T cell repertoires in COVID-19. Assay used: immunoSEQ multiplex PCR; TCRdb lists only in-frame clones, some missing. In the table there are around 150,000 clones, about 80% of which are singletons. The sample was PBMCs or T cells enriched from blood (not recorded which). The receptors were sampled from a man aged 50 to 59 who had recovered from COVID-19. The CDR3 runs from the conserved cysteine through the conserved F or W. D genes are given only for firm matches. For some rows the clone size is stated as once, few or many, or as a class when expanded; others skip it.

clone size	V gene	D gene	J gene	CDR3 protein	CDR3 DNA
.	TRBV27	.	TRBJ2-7	CASSLQTSQVF	TGTGCCAGCAGTTTACAGACTAGTCAGGTCTTC
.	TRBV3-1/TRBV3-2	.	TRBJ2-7	CASSQAVTEQYF	TGTGCCAGCAGCCAGGCGGTCACCGAGCAGTACTTC
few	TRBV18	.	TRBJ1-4	CASSPPGQGENEKLFF	TGTGCCAGCTCACCACCGGGGCAGGGTGAGAATGAAAAACTGTTTTTT
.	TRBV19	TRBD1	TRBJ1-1	CASSKLPGQGALMNTEAFF	TGTGCCAGTAGTAAATTACCGGGACAGGGGGCCCTCATGAACACTGAAGCTTTCTTT
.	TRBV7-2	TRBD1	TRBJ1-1	CASSDPGTVNTEAFF	TGTGCCAGCAGCGACCCCGGGACAGTGAACACTGAAGCTTTCTTT
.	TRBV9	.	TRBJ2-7	CASSVDGREAYEQYF	TGTGCCAGCAGCGTAGACGGCAGGGAGGCCTACGAGCAGTACTTC
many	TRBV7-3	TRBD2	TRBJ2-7	CASSPGAGAAGPSYEQYF	TGTGCCAGCAGCCCCGGGGCGGGAGCAGCAGGGCCATCCTACGAGCAGTACTTC
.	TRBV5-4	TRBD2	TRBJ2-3	CASSAGLAGGTDTQYF	TGTGCCAGCAGCGCGGGACTAGCGGGAGGGACAGATACGCAGTATTTT
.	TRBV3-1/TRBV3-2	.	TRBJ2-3	CASSPTWTDTQYF	TGTGCCAGCAGCCCGACTTGGACAGATACGCAGTATTTT
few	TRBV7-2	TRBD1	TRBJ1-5	CASSGRPTGGSYQPQHF	TGTGCCAGCAGCGGCCGCCCGACAGGGGGTTCTTATCAGCCCCAGCATTTT
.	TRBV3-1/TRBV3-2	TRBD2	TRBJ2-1	CASSPPLWRGANEQFF	TGTGCCAGCAGCCCCCCACTGTGGCGGGGGGCGAATGAGCAGTTCTTC
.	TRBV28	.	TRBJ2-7	CASRPTTYEQYF	TGTGCCAGCAGACCTACGACCTACGAGCAGTACTTC
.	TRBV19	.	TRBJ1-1	CASSEQGNTEAFF	TGTGCCAGTAGTGAACAGGGGAACACTGAAGCTTTCTTT
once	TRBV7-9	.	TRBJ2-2	CASSLGVGVTGELFF	TGTGCCAGCAGCTTAGGAGTAGGGGTAACCGGGGAGCTGTTTTTT
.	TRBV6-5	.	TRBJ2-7	CASRRSQATYEQYF	TGTGCCAGCAGGCGATCCCAGGCCACCTACGAGCAGTACTTC
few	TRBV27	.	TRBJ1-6	CASSPPGLRVPLHF	TGTGCCAGCAGTCCTCCGGGACTAAGGGTTCCCCTCCACTTT
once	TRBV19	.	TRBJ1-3	CASSIRQDSGNTIYF	TGTGCCAGTAGTATACGACAGGACTCTGGAAACACCATATATTTT
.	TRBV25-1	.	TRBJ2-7	CASTSPFSYEQYF	TGTGCCAGCACGAGTCCTTTCTCCTACGAGCAGTACTTC
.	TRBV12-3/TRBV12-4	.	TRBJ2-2	CASSLSSTGELFF	TGTGCCAGCAGTTTAAGTAGCACCGGGGAGCTGTTTTTT
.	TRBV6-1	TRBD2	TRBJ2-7	CASSEARRAGGKGEQYF	TGTGCCAGCAGTGAAGCGCGGCGAGCGGGAGGAAAAGGAGAGCAGTACTTC
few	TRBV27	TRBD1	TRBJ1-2	CASSLSFPRLGTAGYGYTF	TGTGCCAGCAGTTTATCTTTCCCTAGACTCGGGACAGCCGGCTATGGCTACACCTTC
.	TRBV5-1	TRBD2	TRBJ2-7	CASSLPSGLGEQYF	TGCGCCAGCAGCTTGCCTAGCGGATTGGGAGAGCAGTACTTC
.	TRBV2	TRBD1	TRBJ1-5	CASSVDRGNQPQHF	TGTGCCAGCAGTGTGGACAGGGGTAATCAGCCCCAGCATTTT
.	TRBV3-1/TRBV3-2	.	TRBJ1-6	CASSPQWPRNSPLHF	TGTGCCAGCAGCCCCCAGTGGCCACGAAATTCACCCCTCCACTTT
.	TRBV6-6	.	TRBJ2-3	CASSYVYPPGDTQYF	TGTGCCAGCAGTTACGTTTATCCCCCGGGGGATACGCAGTATTTT
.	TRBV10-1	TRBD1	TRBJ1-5	CASSEPTRQGCKPQHF	TGCGCCAGCAGTGAGCCCACGAGACAGGGTTGCAAGCCCCAGCATTTT
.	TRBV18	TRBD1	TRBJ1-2	CASSPETGTGYIYGYTF	TGTGCCAGCTCACCCGAAACCGGGACAGGGTATATCTATGGCTACACCTTC
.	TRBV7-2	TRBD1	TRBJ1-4	CASSFDRERIKLFF	TGTGCCAGCAGCTTCGACAGGGAAAGGATTAAACTGTTTTTT
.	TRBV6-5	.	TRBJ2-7	CATRGQRYEQYF	TGTGCCACAAGAGGACAGCGCTACGAGCAGTACTTC
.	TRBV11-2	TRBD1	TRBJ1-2	CASSSLRTRQGTFGGYTF	TGTGCCAGCAGCTCACTAAGAACTCGACAGGGAACGTTCGGTGGCTACACCTTC
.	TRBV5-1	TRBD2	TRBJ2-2	CASRRASGAGELFF	TGCGCCAGCAGGCGGGCTAGCGGGGCCGGGGAGCTGTTTTTT
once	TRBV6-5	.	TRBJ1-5	CASSSDGNQPQHF	TGTGCCAGCAGCTCCGACGGGAATCAGCCCCAGCATTTT
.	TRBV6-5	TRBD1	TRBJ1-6	CASTFAVQGNSPLHF	TGTGCCAGCACCTTCGCCGTACAGGGGAATTCACCCCTCCACTTT
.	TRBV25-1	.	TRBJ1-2	CASSEWAQTNYGYTF	TGTGCCAGCAGTGAATGGGCACAGACTAACTATGGCTACACCTTC
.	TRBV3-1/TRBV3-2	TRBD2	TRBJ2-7	CASSQELGLAELYEQYF	TGTGCCAGCAGCCAAGAACTCGGACTAGCGGAACTCTACGAGCAGTACTTC
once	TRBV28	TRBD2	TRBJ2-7	CASTTPGLVSEQYF	TGTGCCAGCACGACACCGGGACTAGTGAGCGAGCAGTACTTC
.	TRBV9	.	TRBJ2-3	CASSVGAGKGDTQYF	TGTGCCAGCAGCGTAGGGGCGGGAAAGGGGGATACGCAGTATTTT
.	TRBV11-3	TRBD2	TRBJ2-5	CASSLGLGRETQYF	TGTGCCAGCAGCTTGGGACTAGGGAGAGAGACCCAGTACTTC
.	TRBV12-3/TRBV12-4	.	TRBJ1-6	CASSANIDSPLHF	TGTGCCAGCAGTGCCAACATTGATTCACCCCTCCACTTT
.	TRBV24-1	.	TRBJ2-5	CATSDDKGDSGETQYF	TGTGCCACCAGTGACGATAAGGGGGATTCGGGAGAGACCCAGTACTTC
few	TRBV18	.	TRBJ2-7	CASSSATRGDEQYF	TGTGCCAGCTCCTCGGCGACTCGAGGCGACGAGCAGTACTTC
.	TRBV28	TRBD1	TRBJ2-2	CASSPPGAGGIGELFF	TGTGCCAGCAGCCCTCCTGGGGCAGGGGGCATCGGGGAGCTGTTTTTT
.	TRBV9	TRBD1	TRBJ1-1	CASSVGDRWGGNTEAFF	TGTGCCAGCAGCGTAGGGGACAGGTGGGGAGGGAACACTGAAGCTTTCTTT
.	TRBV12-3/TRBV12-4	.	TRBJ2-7	CASSLGASYEQYF	TGTGCCAGCAGTTTGGGGGCCTCATACGAGCAGTACTTC
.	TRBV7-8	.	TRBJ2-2	CASSRGVGSGDTGELFF	TGTGCCAGCAGCCGAGGAGTGGGTAGCGGAGACACCGGGGAGCTGTTTTTT
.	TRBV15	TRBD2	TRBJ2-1	CATSGAEPGLGGGEQFF	TGTGCCACCAGCGGGGCTGAACCGGGACTAGGAGGGGGTGAGCAGTTCTTC
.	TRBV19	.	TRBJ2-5	CASSDAGVLETQYF	TGTGCCAGTAGTGACGCAGGGGTTTTGGAGACCCAGTACTTC
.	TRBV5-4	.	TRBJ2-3	CASSSGGDTQYF	TGTGCCAGCAGCTCGGGTGGAGATACGCAGTATTTT
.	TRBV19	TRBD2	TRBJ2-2	CASSMTGGGTGELFF	TGTGCCAGTAGTATGACGGGAGGGGGAACCGGGGAGCTGTTTTTT
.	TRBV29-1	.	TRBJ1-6	CSVETEYNSPLHF	TGCAGCGTAGAGACAGAATATAATTCACCCCTCCACTTT
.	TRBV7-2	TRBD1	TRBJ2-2	CASTLSRHRGNTGELFF	TGTGCCAGCACCCTCTCGCGCCACAGGGGAAACACCGGGGAGCTGTTTTTT